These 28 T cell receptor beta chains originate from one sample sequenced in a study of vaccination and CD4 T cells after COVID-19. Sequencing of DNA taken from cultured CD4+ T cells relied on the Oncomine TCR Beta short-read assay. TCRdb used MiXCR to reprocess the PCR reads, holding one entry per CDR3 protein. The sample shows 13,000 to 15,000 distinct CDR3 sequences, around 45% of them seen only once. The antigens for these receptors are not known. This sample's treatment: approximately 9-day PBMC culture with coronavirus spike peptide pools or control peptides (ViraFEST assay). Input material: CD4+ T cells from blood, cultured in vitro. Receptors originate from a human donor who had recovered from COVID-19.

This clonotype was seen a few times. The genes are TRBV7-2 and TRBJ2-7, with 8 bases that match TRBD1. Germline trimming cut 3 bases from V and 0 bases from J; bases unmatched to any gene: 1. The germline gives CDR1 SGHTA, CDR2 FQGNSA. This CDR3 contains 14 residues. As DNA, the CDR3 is TGTGCCAGCAGCTTTCAGGGGGCCTCCTACGAGCAGTACTTC. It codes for CASSFQGASYEQYF.

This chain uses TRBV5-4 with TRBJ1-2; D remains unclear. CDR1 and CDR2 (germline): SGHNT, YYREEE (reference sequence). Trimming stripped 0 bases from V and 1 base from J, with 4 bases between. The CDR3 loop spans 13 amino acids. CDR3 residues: CASSLDSNYGYTF. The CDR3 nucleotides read TGTGCCAGCAGCTTGGACAGTAACTATGGCTACACCTTC.

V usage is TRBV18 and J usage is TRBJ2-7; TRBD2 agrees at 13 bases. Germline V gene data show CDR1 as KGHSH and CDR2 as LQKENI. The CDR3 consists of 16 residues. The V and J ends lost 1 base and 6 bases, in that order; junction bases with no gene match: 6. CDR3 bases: TGTGCCAGCTCACCACGCGGGACTAGCGGGATCTCCGAGCAGTACTTC. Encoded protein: CASSPRGTSGISEQYF.

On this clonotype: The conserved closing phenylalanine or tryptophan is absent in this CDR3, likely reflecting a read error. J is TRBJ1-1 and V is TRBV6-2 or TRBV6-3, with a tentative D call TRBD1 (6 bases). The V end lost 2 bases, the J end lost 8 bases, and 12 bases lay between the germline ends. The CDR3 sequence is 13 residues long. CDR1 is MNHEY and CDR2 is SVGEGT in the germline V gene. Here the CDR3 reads CASSYRGQAEAFS. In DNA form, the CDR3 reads TGTGCCAGCAGTTACAGGGGACAAGCAGAAGCTTTCTCT.

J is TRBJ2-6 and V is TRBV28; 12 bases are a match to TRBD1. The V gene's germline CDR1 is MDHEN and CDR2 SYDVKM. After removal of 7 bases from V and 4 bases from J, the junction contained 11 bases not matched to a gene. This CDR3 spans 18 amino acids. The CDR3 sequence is CASTYPPGQGAGANVLTF. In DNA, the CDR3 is TGTGCCAGCACTTACCCACCGGGACAGGGGGCAGGGGCCAACGTCCTGACTTTC. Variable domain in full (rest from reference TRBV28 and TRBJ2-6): DVKVTQSSRYLVKRTGEKVFLECVQDMDHENMFWYRQDPGLGLRLIYFSYDVKMKEKGDIPEGYSVSREKKERFSLILESASTNQTSMYLCASTYPPGQGAGANVLTFGAGSRLTVL.

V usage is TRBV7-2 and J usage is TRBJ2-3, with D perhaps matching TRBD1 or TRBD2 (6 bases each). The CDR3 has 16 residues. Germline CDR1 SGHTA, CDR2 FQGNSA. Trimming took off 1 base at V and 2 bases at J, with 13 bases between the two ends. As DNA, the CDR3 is TGTGCCAGCAGCTTAGGGGGTTGGGGGGCCACAGATACGCAGTATTTT. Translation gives CASSLGGWGATDTQYF.

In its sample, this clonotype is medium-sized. The CDR3 reads CASSYSRDRGKRGAFF. CDR3 DNA: TGTGCCAGCAGTTACTCCCGCGACAGGGGGAAACGGGGAGCTTTCTTT. This rearrangement joins TRBV6-5 to TRBJ1-1, with 9 positions matching TRBD1. Germline V gene sequence: CDR1 MNHEY, CDR2 SVGAGI. J gave up 10 bases and V 0 bases, and 12 bases lay outside the gene matches. CDR3 length: 16 amino acids.

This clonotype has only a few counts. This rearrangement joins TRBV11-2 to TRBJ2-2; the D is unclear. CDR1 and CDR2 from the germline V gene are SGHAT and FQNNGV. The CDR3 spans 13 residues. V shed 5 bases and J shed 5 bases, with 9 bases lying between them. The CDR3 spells CASSTDVTGELFF. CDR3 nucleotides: TGTGCCAGCAGCACGGACGTAACCGGGGAGCTGTTTTTT.

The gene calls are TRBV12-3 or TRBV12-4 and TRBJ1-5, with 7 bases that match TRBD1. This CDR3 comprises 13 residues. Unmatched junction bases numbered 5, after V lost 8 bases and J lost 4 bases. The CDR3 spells CASRSGQNQPQHF. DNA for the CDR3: TGTGCCAGCCGTTCGGGACAGAATCAGCCCCAGCATTTT.

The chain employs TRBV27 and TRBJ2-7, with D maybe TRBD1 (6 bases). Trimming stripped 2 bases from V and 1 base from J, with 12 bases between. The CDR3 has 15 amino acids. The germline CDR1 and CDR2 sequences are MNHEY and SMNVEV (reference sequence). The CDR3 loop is CASSLAADSSYEQYF. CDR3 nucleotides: TGTGCCAGCAGTTTAGCCGCGGACAGTTCCTACGAGCAGTACTTC.

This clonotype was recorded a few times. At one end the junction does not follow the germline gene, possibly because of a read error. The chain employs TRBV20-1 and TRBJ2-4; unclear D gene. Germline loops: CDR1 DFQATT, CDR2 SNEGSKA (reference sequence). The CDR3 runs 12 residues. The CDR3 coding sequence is TGCAGTGCCAGAGGAGACCTGGACATTCAGTACTTC. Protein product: CSARGDLDIQYF.

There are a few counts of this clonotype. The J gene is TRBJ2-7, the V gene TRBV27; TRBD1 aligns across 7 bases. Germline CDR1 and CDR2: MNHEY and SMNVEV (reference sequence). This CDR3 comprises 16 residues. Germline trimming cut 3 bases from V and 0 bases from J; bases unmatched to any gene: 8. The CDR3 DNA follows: TGTGCCAGCAGTTTGCATCCTGGGACAGCCTCCTACGAGCAGTACTTC. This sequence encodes CASSLHPGTASYEQYF.

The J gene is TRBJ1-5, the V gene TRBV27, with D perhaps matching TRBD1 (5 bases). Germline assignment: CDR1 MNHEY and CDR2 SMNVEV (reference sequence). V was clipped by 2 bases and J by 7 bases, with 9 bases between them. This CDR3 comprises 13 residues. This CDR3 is CASSLAGSQPQHF. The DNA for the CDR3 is TGTGCCAGCAGTTTAGCAGGGTCGCAGCCCCAGCATTTT.

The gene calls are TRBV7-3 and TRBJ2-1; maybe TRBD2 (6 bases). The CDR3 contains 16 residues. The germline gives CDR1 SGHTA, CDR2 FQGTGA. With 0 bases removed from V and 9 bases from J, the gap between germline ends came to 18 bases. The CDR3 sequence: CASSLTSAGLQIEQFF. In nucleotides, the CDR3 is TGTGCCAGCAGCTTAACGTCCGCGGGACTGCAGATTGAGCAGTTCTTC.

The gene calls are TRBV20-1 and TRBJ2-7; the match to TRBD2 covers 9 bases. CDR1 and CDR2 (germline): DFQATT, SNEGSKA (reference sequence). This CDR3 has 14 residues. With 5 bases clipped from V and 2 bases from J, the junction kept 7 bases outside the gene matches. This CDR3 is CSAHLAGRPYEQYF. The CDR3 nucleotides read TGCAGTGCTCACCTAGCGGGGAGGCCCTACGAGCAGTACTTC.

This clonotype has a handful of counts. CDR3 loop: CASQLGREVNEQYF. DNA for the CDR3: TGTGCCAGCCAATTGGGGAGGGAAGTGAACGAGCAGTACTTC. The chain recombines TRBV28 with TRBJ2-7; 7 nucleotides align to TRBD2. The trim removed 8 bases at V and 5 bases at J, leaving 12 bases unmatched. Germline CDR1 reads MDHEN; CDR2 reads SYDVKM. This CDR3 is built from 14 residues. The full variable domain, in which reference TRBV28 and TRBJ2-7 provide the parts outside the CDR3, is DVKVTQSSRYLVKRTGEKVFLECVQDMDHENMFWYRQDPGLGLRLIYFSYDVKMKEKGDIPEGYSVSREKKERFSLILESASTNQTSMYLCASQLGREVNEQYFGPGTRLTVT.

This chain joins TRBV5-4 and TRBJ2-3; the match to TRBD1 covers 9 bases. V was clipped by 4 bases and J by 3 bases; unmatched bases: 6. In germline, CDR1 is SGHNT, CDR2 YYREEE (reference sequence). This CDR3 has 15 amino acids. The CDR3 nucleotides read TGTGCCAGCAGCCCCGGACAGGGGATAACAGATACGCAGTATTTT. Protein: CASSPGQGITDTQYF.

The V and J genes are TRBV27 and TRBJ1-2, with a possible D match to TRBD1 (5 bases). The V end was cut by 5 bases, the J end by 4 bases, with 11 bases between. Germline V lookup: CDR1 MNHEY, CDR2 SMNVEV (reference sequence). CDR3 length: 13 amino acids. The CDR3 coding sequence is TGTGCCAGCAGTGGGTCAGGGATCTATGGCTACACCTTC. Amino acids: CASSGSGIYGYTF.

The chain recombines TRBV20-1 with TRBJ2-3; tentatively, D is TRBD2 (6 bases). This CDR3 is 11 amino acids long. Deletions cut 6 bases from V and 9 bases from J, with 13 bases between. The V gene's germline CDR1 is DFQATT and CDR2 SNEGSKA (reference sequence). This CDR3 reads CSAIHAGTQYF. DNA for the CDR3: TGCAGTGCCATACACGCGGGGACGCAGTATTTT.

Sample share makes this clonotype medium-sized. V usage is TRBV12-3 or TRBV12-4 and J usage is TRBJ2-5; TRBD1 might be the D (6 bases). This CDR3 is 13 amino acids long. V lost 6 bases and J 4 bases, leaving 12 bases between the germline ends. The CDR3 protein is CASRRDILETQYF. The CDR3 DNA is TGTGCCAGCAGACGGGACATACTAGAGACCCAGTACTTC.

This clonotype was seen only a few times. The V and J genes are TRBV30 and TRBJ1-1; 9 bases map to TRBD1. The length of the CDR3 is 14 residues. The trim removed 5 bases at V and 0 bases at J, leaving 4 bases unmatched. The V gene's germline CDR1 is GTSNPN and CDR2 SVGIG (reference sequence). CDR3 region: CAWGRQGVNTEAFF. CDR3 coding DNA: TGTGCCTGGGGAAGACAGGGGGTGAACACTGAAGCTTTCTTT.

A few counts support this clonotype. CDR3 amino acids: CSARIGGRYGYTF. The CDR3 DNA sequence: TGCAGTGCTAGAATCGGGGGAAGGTATGGCTACACCTTC. The chain couples TRBV20-1 to TRBJ1-2; tentatively, D is TRBD1 (5 bases). CDR1 is DFQATT and CDR2 is SNEGSKA in the germline V gene (reference sequence). Trimming shortened V by 2 bases and J by 5 bases, and 12 bases separated the two germline ends. The CDR3 has 13 residues.

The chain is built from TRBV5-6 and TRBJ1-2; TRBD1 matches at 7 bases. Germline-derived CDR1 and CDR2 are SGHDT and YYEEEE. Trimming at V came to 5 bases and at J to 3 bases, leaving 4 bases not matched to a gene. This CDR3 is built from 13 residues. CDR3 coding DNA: TGTGCCAGCAGGAGGGGGCACGACTATGGCTACACCTTC. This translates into CASRRGHDYGYTF.

The CDR3, as DNA: TGTGCCAGCACTTGGTCAGGTGCACAAGAGACCCAGTACTTC. It codes for CASTWSGAQETQYF. This chain connects TRBV6-1 to TRBJ2-5; unclear D gene. V lost 7 bases to trimming and J lost 2 bases, with 14 bases between them. Germline-derived CDR1 and CDR2 are MNHNS and SASEGT. This CDR3 region has 14 residues.

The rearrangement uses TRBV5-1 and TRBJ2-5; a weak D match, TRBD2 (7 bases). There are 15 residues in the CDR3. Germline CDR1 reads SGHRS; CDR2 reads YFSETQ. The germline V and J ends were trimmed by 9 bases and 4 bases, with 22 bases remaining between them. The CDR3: CAIKRGGSGAETQYF. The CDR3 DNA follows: TGCGCCATCAAGAGAGGGGGAAGCGGGGCAGAGACCCAGTACTTC.

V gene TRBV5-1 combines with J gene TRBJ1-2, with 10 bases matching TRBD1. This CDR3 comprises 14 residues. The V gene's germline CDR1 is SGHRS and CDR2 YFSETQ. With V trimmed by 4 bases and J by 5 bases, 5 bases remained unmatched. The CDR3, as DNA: TGCGCCAGCAGCGGAACGGGACAGGGGTATGGCTACACCTTC. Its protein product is CASSGTGQGYGYTF.

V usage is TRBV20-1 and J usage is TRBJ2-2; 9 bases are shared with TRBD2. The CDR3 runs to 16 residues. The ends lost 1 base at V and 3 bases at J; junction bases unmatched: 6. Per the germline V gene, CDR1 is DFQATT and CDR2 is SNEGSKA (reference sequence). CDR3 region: CSARGGGRAYTGELFF. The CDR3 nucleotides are TGCAGTGCTAGAGGGGGCGGGAGGGCCTACACCGGGGAGCTGTTTTTT.

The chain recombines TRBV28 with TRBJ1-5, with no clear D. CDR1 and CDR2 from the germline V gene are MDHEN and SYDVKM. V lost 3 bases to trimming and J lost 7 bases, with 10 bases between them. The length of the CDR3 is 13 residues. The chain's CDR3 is CASSFGGQQPQHF. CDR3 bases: TGTGCCAGCAGTTTTGGAGGGCAGCAGCCCCAGCATTTT. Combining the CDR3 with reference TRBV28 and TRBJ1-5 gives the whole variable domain DVKVTQSSRYLVKRTGEKVFLECVQDMDHENMFWYRQDPGLGLRLIYFSYDVKMKEKGDIPEGYSVSREKKERFSLILESASTNQTSMYLCASSFGGQQPQHFGDGTRLSIL.